Listed here are 30 T cell receptor beta chains from one sample, sequenced in a study of early T cells in non-severe SARS-CoV-2 infection. In TCRdb, the 5' RACE reads were re-called with MiXCR into one record per CDR3 protein. The table has 20,000 to 25,000 distinct CDR3 sequences, 4.5% to 7% seen once. The sequencing sample was made of whole blood. These receptors all stem from an adult who was a healthcare worker with PCR-confirmed SARS-CoV-2 infection or an uninfected control (not recorded which).

About this clonotype itself: A read error is possible here, since a much larger clone lies one base away. The chain has TRBV7-9 and TRBJ2-5; D might be TRBD2 (6 bases). CDR3 length equals 13 residues. Germline CDR1 SEHNR, CDR2 FQNEAQ (reference sequence). The ends were cut back, 10 bases at V and 5 bases at J, with 17 bases in the middle. CDR3 in DNA: TGTGCCAACAGTCCGACTAGTTTGGAGACCCAGTACTTC. Its translation: CANSPTSLETQYF.

This clonotype was observed at least ten times. This chain joins TRBV20-1 and TRBJ2-1; 10 nucleotides line up with TRBD2. The CDR3 contains 16 residues. CDR1 is DFQATT and CDR2 is SNEGSKA in the germline V gene (reference sequence). V was pared by 6 bases and J by 11 bases, with 19 bases of the junction left unmatched. CDR3 in DNA: TGCAGTGCCCCGCAATTCCTAGCGGGGGCCCGCGGGCAGCAGTTCTTC. Translation: CSAPQFLAGARGQQFF.

The sample holds many counts of this clonotype. This chain connects TRBV7-6 to TRBJ2-3; a possible D gene is TRBD1 (7 bases). Germline CDR1 reads SGHVS; CDR2 reads FNYEAQ. The CDR3 contains 14 residues. The V end lost 2 bases, the J end lost 6 bases, and 12 bases lay between the germline ends. CDR3 loop: CASSLQGGRDTQYF. The CDR3 DNA follows: TGTGCCAGCAGCTTACAGGGGGGCCGGGATACGCAGTATTTT.

In its sample, this clonotype was seen many times. The chain joins TRBV9 to TRBJ1-2; D gene uncertain. The CDR3 is 13 residues long. The germline gives CDR1 SGDLS, CDR2 YYNGEE. The V end lost 4 bases, the J end lost 3 bases, and 10 bases lay between the germline ends. This CDR3 reads CASSLRTDYGYTF. CDR3 in DNA: TGTGCCAGCAGCTTAAGGACGGACTATGGCTACACCTTC.

The chain has TRBV12-1 and TRBJ1-4; the D call in the table, TRBD1, was not verified against the DNA. TRBV12-1 is recorded as a pseudogene. The CDR3 consists of 17 residues. CDR3 nucleotide sequence: TGTGCCAGCAGCTCAGGGACAGGTCATGCAACTAATGAAAAACTGTTTTTT. This translates into CASSSGTGHATNEKLFF.

The sample holds many counts of this clonotype. One end of the junction is discordant with germline, which a read error may explain. The V gene is TRBV7-7, the J gene TRBJ2-5; TRBD2 is a possible D gene (6 bases). The CDR3 consists of 13 residues. CDR1 SSHAT and CDR2 FNYEAQ come from the germline V gene (reference sequence). The CDR3 DNA reads TGTGCTAGCAGCCAGGGACTCGGAGAGACCCAGTACTTC. Protein sequence: CASSQGLGETQYF.

This clonotype was detected only a few times. The chain carries TRBV27 and TRBJ1-5; unclear D gene. Trimming took off 3 bases at V and 4 bases at J, with 7 bases between the two ends. Germline V gene lookup returns CDR1 MNHEY and CDR2 SMNVEV (reference sequence). The CDR3 is 13 amino acids. CDR3: CASSLWGNQPQHF. In DNA, the CDR3 is TGTGCCAGCAGTTTGTGGGGTAATCAGCCCCAGCATTTT.

The gene calls are TRBV27 and TRBJ1-2, with D perhaps TRBD1 (6 bases). The V gene's germline CDR1 is MNHEY and CDR2 SMNVEV (reference sequence). The CDR3 is 15 amino acids. Trimming pared 2 bases from V and 3 bases from J, leaving 13 bases between. The CDR3: CASSLRGAQDYGYTF. CDR3 nucleotides: TGTGCCAGCAGTTTACGGGGGGCGCAGGACTATGGCTACACCTTC.

V gene TRBV12-3 or TRBV12-4 combines with J gene TRBJ1-1; D uncertain. Trimming removed 1 base at V and 2 bases at J, with 8 bases between. The CDR3 is made up of 14 amino acids. CDR3 nucleotides: TGTGCCAGCAGTTTAGAGGTATTCAACACTGAAGCTTTCTTT. Its protein is CASSLEVFNTEAFF.

The table lists this clonotype with many counts. The rearrangement joins TRBV2 to TRBJ2-7, with D unresolved. V gave up 8 bases and J gave up 0 bases, with 8 bases separating them. The germline V gene has CDR1 SNHLY and CDR2 FYNNEI. CDR3 length: 12 residues. CDR3 region: CASLINSYEQYF. As DNA, the CDR3 is TGTGCCAGCTTGATTAACTCCTACGAGCAGTACTTC.

The table lists this clonotype with many counts. The chain is built from TRBV20-1 and TRBJ1-6, with 9 bases that match TRBD1. V lost 0 bases and J lost 14; bases outside the gene matches: 5. Germline V CDR1 and CDR2: DFQATT, SNEGSKA (reference sequence). CDR3 size: 13 residues. The chain's CDR3 is CSARDLRTGALHF. CDR3 sequence (DNA): TGCAGTGCTAGAGATTTGAGGACAGGGGCCCTCCACTTT.

The chain links TRBV4-1 to TRBJ2-1; tentatively, D is TRBD2 (5 bases). V gave up 1 base and J gave up 8 bases, with 9 bases separating them. Germline assignment: CDR1 MGHRA and CDR2 YSYEKL. The CDR3 length is 13 residues. The DNA of the CDR3 is TGCGCCAGCAGCCAAGTCGGCGGGCATGAGCAGTTCTTC. This encodes CASSQVGGHEQFF.

J is TRBJ1-4 and V is TRBV7-8; D may be TRBD1 (6 bases). Germline values: CDR1 SGHVS, CDR2 FQNEAQ. Trimming stripped 8 bases from V and 7 bases from J, with 14 bases between. This CDR3 comprises 13 residues. The CDR3: CASLGGLTEKLFF. As DNA, the CDR3 is TGTGCCAGCCTTGGGGGCCTTACTGAAAAACTGTTTTTT.

The V gene is TRBV29-1, the J gene TRBJ2-2; D is uncertain. Per germline, CDR1 SQVTM and CDR2 ANQGSEA. The CDR3 runs to 12 residues. With 4 bases removed from V and 6 bases from J, the gap between germline ends came to 9 bases. CDR3 residues: CSVGRVAGELFF. The CDR3 DNA follows: TGCAGCGTTGGTAGGGTGGCCGGGGAGCTGTTTTTT.

Many counts were recorded for this clonotype. The genes are TRBV5-4 and TRBJ2-2; 9 bases agree with TRBD1. The CDR3 runs to 18 residues. Trimming took 0 bases from V and 0 from J; bases not matched to a gene: 6. In germline, CDR1 is SGHNT, CDR2 YYREEE (reference sequence). The CDR3 DNA sequence: TGTGCCAGCAGCTTGGATCTTACAGGGGGCCCGAACACCGGGGAGCTGTTTTTT. Its protein is CASSLDLTGGPNTGELFF.

This clonotype came up many times. The rearrangement links TRBV12-3 or TRBV12-4 to TRBJ2-3; D gene uncertain. Trimming removed 8 bases at V and 2 bases at J, with 8 bases between. This CDR3 contains 12 residues. The CDR3 DNA sequence: TGTGCCAGCTCCCCTAACACAGATACGCAGTATTTT. Amino acids: CASSPNTDTQYF.

There are many counts of this clonotype. The J gene is TRBJ2-7, the V gene TRBV7-9; D might be TRBD1 (5 bases). The CDR3 sequence is 15 residues long. The V end was cut by 5 bases, the J end by 3 bases, with 17 bases between. Looked up from germline, CDR1 is SEHNR and CDR2 is FQNEAQ (reference sequence). The CDR3 is CASSPFPTASYEQYF. The CDR3, as DNA: TGTGCCAGCAGCCCGTTCCCGACAGCAAGCTACGAGCAGTACTTC.

This clonotype has a count of ten or more. V and J are TRBV11-2 and TRBJ2-7; D is undetermined. V gave up 1 base and J gave up 4 bases, with 11 bases separating them. In germline, CDR1 is SGHAT, CDR2 FQNNGV. This CDR3 spans 14 amino acids. Written as DNA, the CDR3 is TGTGCCAGCAGCTTAGGTTCGGGCAGGTACGAGCAGTACTTC. Its translation is CASSLGSGRYEQYF.

The table lists this clonotype with many counts. V and J are TRBV9 and TRBJ1-2; D possibly corresponds to TRBD1 (5 bases). Germline lookup yields CDR1 SGDLS and CDR2 YYNGEE. V lost 0 bases and J lost 2, with 8 bases in between. The CDR3 sequence is 14 residues long. CDR3 in amino acids: CASSVDRTNYGYTF. The DNA of the CDR3 is TGTGCCAGCAGCGTAGACAGGACCAACTATGGCTACACCTTC. The full variable domain, rest sourced from reference TRBV9 and TRBJ1-2, is DSGVTQTPKHLITATGQRVTLRCSPRSGDLSVYWYQQSLDQGLQFLIQYYNGEERAKGNILERFSAQQFPDLHSELNLSSLELGDSALYFCASSVDRTNYGYTFGSGTRLTVV.

This clonotype was detected many times. The chain joins TRBV2 to TRBJ2-5; TRBD2 might be the D (6 bases). The ends were cut back, 6 bases at V and 1 base at J, with 12 bases in the middle. This CDR3 is 14 amino acids long. CDR1 is SNHLY, CDR2 FYNNEI, per germline. The CDR3 reads CASSPGTPQETQYF. Written as DNA, the CDR3 is TGTGCCAGCAGCCCCGGGACTCCCCAAGAGACCCAGTACTTC.

This clonotype has more than one count but fewer than ten. This sequence joins TRBV11-2 and TRBJ1-5, with D possibly being TRBD1 (5 bases). Trimming cost V 3 bases and J 7 bases, with 13 bases left between them. This CDR3 region has 14 residues. Germline V gives CDR1 SGHAT, CDR2 FQNNGV. The CDR3 sequence is CASSFDSTIQPQHF. CDR3 sequence (DNA): TGTGCCAGCAGCTTTGACAGCACAATACAGCCCCAGCATTTT.

This clonotype was seen repeatedly, ten times or more. The rearrangement uses TRBV6-6 and TRBJ2-7; D tentatively reads TRBD1 or TRBD2 (5 bases each). The CDR3 is 15 amino acids. V shed 1 base and J shed 0 bases, with 10 bases lying between them. Germline CDR1 and CDR2: MNHNY and SVGAGI (reference sequence). Here the CDR3 DNA reads TGTGCCAGCAGTTACTACCGGGACCACTCCTACGAGCAGTACTTC. Its protein product is CASSYYRDHSYEQYF.

The sample holds a few counts of this clonotype. The genes are TRBV12-3 or TRBV12-4 and TRBJ2-4; 7 positions match TRBD2. V shed 6 bases and J 2 bases; nucleotides not matched to a gene: 4. The CDR3 extends over 14 amino acids. CDR3: CASRPGTTKNIQYF. As DNA, the CDR3 is TGTGCCAGCAGGCCCGGGACTACCAAAAACATTCAGTACTTC.

The chain links TRBV10-2 to TRBJ1-1; D remains unclear. The length of the CDR3 is 15 residues. CDR1 WSHSY and CDR2 SAAADI come from the germline V gene. V lost 2 bases to trimming and J lost 5 bases, with 15 bases between them. The CDR3 bases are TGCGCCAGCAGTGAGAAGCCAAAGGGTGGAACTGAAGCTTTCTTT. Translated: CASSEKPKGGTEAFF.

This clonotype came up many times. A junction end diverges from the germline sequence, so it may reflect a read error. This chain uses TRBV12-3 or TRBV12-4 with TRBJ1-2, with D possibly matching TRBD1 (5 bases). The CDR3 is 11 amino acids. In nucleotides, the CDR3 is TGTGCCAGCAGTGGACGGGGGACGGCACTCTTC. Residues: CASSGRGTALF.

This clonotype has a count of ten or more. V is TRBV20-1 and J is TRBJ2-7, with unresolved D. V dropped 4 bases and J dropped 7 bases, with 14 bases sitting between them. Germline assignment: CDR1 DFQATT and CDR2 SNEGSKA (reference sequence). This CDR3 region has 12 residues. This CDR3 reads CSAKGATGEQYF. The DNA of the CDR3 is TGCAGTGCTAAGGGCGCCACTGGGGAGCAGTACTTC.

This chain uses TRBV11-2 with TRBJ2-7; D unclear. The length of the CDR3 is 17 residues. Germline V gives CDR1 SGHAT, CDR2 FQNNGV. Trimming took off 2 bases at V and 6 bases at J, with 23 bases between the two ends. CDR3 coding DNA: TGTGCCAGCAGCTTATTTAGGACCCCTGGCCCACCGGCCGAGCAGTACTTC. Its protein is CASSLFRTPGPPAEQYF.

The chain carries TRBV7-3 and TRBJ2-1, with TRBD2 matching over 10 bases. This CDR3 spans 15 amino acids. After removal of 3 bases from V and 3 bases from J, the junction contained 2 bases not matched to a gene. Germline loops: CDR1 SGHTA, CDR2 FQGTGA. CDR3 sequence: CASSLRTSGYNEQFF. As DNA, the CDR3 is TGTGCCAGCAGCTTGAGGACTAGCGGCTACAATGAGCAGTTCTTC.

In its sample, this clonotype ranks as medium-sized. V usage is TRBV12-3 or TRBV12-4 and J usage is TRBJ2-7, with D tentatively TRBD1 (7 bases). V was pared by 7 bases and J by 6 bases, with 22 bases between. This CDR3 spans 15 amino acids. Written as DNA, the CDR3 is TGTGCCAGCACCCAGGGGGGTGGGGTAAGTGCCGAGCAGTACTTC. Residues: CASTQGGGVSAEQYF.

This clonotype was detected many times. The chain recombines TRBV2 with TRBJ1-5; no clear D. This CDR3 comprises 15 residues. Germline V gene data show CDR1 as SNHLY and CDR2 as FYNNEI. V lost 1 base, J lost 7 bases, and 14 bases lay in between. The CDR3 DNA follows: TGTGCCAGCAGTGAAGATCAAGGGCCGGGCCAGCCCCAGCATTTT. Its translation is CASSEDQGPGQPQHF.